This T cell receptor beta chain was sequenced for a study of technical replicates of blood from several donors. TCRdb's table, derived via immunoSEQ multiplex PCR, lists solely in-frame clones and lacks some. The sample has more than 65,000 clones, around 90% seen once; the top ten hold over 0.35%. The CDR3 runs to 13 residues. Trimming took 3 bases from V and 7 from J, leaving 13 bases between them. Germline V CDR1 and CDR2: SGHNT, YENEEA. This TCR was recovered from a human donor in good health. Sequenced sample: T cells isolated from PBMCs. The chain combines TRBV11-3 with TRBJ2-7; TRBD1 might be the D (6 bases). The chain's CDR3 is CASSLTGTGEQYF. CDR3 DNA: TGTGCCAGCAGCTTGACAGGTACGGGTGAGCAGTACTTC.